The 28 T cell receptor beta chains reported below all come from one sample, sequenced in a study of T cell responses to AZD1222 COVID-19 vaccine. TCRdb keeps only in-frame clones here, not all; method: immunoSEQ multiplex PCR. The sample contains about 160,000 clones, roughly nine tenths of which appear only once. The starting material was peripheral blood, obtained on day 0 of AZD1222 vaccination. Receptors originate from an adult in good health.

For this clone: At the DNA level, this CDR3 is encoded by other sequences in the same sample as well. The V and J genes are TRBV11-3 and TRBJ1-5, with D uncertain. V lost 4 bases to trimming and J lost 0 bases, with 4 bases between them. The CDR3 runs 13 residues. Germline V CDR1 and CDR2: SGHNT, YENEEA. This chain's CDR3 is CASSSGSNQPQHF. The CDR3 DNA is TGTGCCAGCAGCTCTGGTAGCAATCAGCCCCAGCATTTT. The complete variable domain, with remaining parts taken from reference TRBV11-3 and TRBJ1-5, reads EAGVVQSPRYKIIEKKQPVAFWCNPISGHNTLYWYLQNLGQGPELLIRYENEEAVDDSQLPKDRFSAERLKGVDSTLKIQPAELGDSAVYLCASSSGSNQPQHFGDGTRLSIL.

V is TRBV24-1 and J is TRBJ2-1, with 7 bases that match TRBD2. The CDR3 contains 16 residues. V lost 1 base to trimming and J lost 2 bases; unmatched junction nucleotides: 4. Germline-derived CDR1 and CDR2 are KGHDR and SFDVKD. The CDR3 nucleotides read TGTGCCACCAGTGATTTACGGACTAGTACCTACAATGAGCAGTTCTTC. Encoded protein: CATSDLRTSTYNEQFF.

V gene TRBV7-8 combines with J gene TRBJ2-7; unclear D gene. The V gene lost 2 bases and the J gene lost 4 bases, with 9 bases spanning the gap. The CDR3 runs to 13 residues. CDR1 is SGHVS and CDR2 is FQNEAQ in the germline V gene. Written as DNA, the CDR3 is TGTGCCAGCAGCTTAAGCTCTTCATACGAGCAGTACTTC. Protein sequence: CASSLSSSYEQYF. Supplemented by reference TRBV7-8 and TRBJ2-7, the full variable domain reads GAGVSQSPRYKVAKRGQDVALRCDPISGHVSLFWYQQALGQGPEFLTYFQNEAQLDKSGLPSDRFFAERPEGSVSTLKIQRTQQEDSAVYLCASSLSSSYEQYFGPGTRLTVT.

The chain uses TRBV5-1 and TRBJ1-2; D call uncertain. The germline CDR1 and CDR2 sequences are SGHRS and YFSETQ. The CDR3 length is 14 residues. Trimming stripped 1 base from V and 4 bases from J, with 11 bases between. CDR3 amino acids: CASSLSWTVYGYTF. DNA of the CDR3: TGCGCCAGCAGCTTGTCCTGGACGGTCTATGGCTACACCTTC.

This clone has just a few counts. The rearrangement joins TRBV9 to TRBJ1-1; possibly TRBD1 for D (5 bases). The CDR3 runs 14 residues. Germline V gene sequence: CDR1 SGDLS, CDR2 YYNGEE. The V and J ends lost 4 bases and 5 bases respectively, with 15 bases between them. This chain's CDR3 is CASSPQGLGTEAFF. The CDR3 nucleotides read TGTGCCAGCAGCCCGCAGGGTTTAGGGACTGAAGCTTTCTTT. The full variable domain, with the rest looked up from reference TRBV9 and TRBJ1-1, is DSGVTQTPKHLITATGQRVTLRCSPRSGDLSVYWYQQSLDQGLQFLIQYYNGEERAKGNILERFSAQQFPDLHSELNLSSLELGDSALYFCASSPQGLGTEAFFGQGTRLTVV.

The chain has TRBV6-4 and TRBJ1-1, with 8 bases lining up with TRBD1. Germline trimming cut 6 bases from V and 3 bases from J; bases unmatched to any gene: 6. This CDR3 comprises 14 residues. Germline assignment: CDR1 MRHNA and CDR2 SNTAGT. The CDR3 DNA is TGTGCCAGCAGGCCACAGGGGGAGTACACTGAAGCTTTCTTT. Its translation is CASRPQGEYTEAFF.

J is TRBJ1-5 and V is TRBV19; 7 positions match TRBD1. V was clipped by 7 bases and J by 5 bases; unmatched bases: 11. The CDR3 runs to 15 residues. Germline loops: CDR1 LNHDA, CDR2 SQIVND (reference sequence). In DNA, the CDR3 is TGTGCCAGTATTGATTATTCGACAGGGCATCAGCCCCAGCATTTT. It codes for CASIDYSTGHQPQHF.

This chain joins TRBV2 and TRBJ2-5; D perhaps matches TRBD2 (6 bases). The CDR3 has 14 amino acids. The germline V gene encodes CDR1 SNHLY and CDR2 FYNNEI. The V end was cut by 2 bases, the J end by 4 bases, with 11 bases between. The CDR3 here is CASSERQGGETQYF. The CDR3 DNA reads as TGTGCCAGCAGTGAACGGCAGGGAGGAGAGACCCAGTACTTC.

The chain combines TRBV4-3 with TRBJ1-2; no firm D call. Trimming cost V 0 bases and J 3 bases, with 11 bases left between them. Germline CDR1 is LGHNA and CDR2 is YSLEER. This CDR3 region has 15 residues. CDR3 DNA: TGCGCCAGCAGCCAAGATGCCCGGGAAGACTATGGCTACACCTTC. Its translation is CASSQDAREDYGYTF.

J is TRBJ2-7 and V is TRBV28; no clear D. The CDR3 totals 13 residues. V was pared by 3 bases and J by 7 bases, with 13 bases between. In germline, CDR1 is MDHEN, CDR2 SYDVKM. The CDR3 DNA follows: TGTGCCAGCAGTTTTGGACGGTTCTTAGAGCAGTACTTC. Protein: CASSFGRFLEQYF.

The chain employs TRBV7-2 and TRBJ2-7, with D tentatively TRBD2 (5 bases). Trimming removed 3 bases at V and 2 bases at J, with 20 bases between. This CDR3 is 17 amino acids long. The germline CDR1 and CDR2 sequences are SGHTA and FQGNSA. CDR3 bases: TGTGCCAGCAGCTTCTCCCACGGCCTTGCGGGCGCCTACGAGCAGTACTTC. This translates into CASSFSHGLAGAYEQYF.

This chain links TRBV28 with TRBJ1-5, with TRBD1 matching over 10 bases. Trimming took 5 bases from V and 7 from J; bases not matched to a gene: 11. The CDR3 runs 16 residues. Germline V CDR1 and CDR2: MDHEN, SYDVKM. CDR3 coding DNA: TGTGCCAGCAGTCTCCAGCTGACAGGGGGCCAGCAGCCCCAGCATTTT. It yields the protein CASSLQLTGGQQPQHF.

The chain is built from TRBV5-1 and TRBJ2-7; possibly TRBD1 or TRBD2 for D (5 bases each). The V gene's germline CDR1 is SGHRS and CDR2 YFSETQ. CDR3 size: 15 residues. The V end lost 0 bases, the J end lost 1 base, and 11 bases lay between the germline ends. The CDR3 region is CASSLEGRRSYEQYF. The CDR3, as DNA: TGCGCCAGCAGCTTGGAGGGACGCAGATCCTACGAGCAGTACTTC.

The chain is built from TRBV7-5 and TRBJ2-1; the table names TRBD1, a call not compared with the DNA. TRBV7-5 is termed a pseudogene. The CDR3 runs 15 residues. The CDR3 protein is CARSLKGQGANEQFF. DNA for the CDR3: TGTGCCAGAAGCTTAAAGGGACAGGGGGCGAATGAGCAGTTCTTC.

The rearrangement links TRBV4-1 to TRBJ2-3; unclear D gene. The V and J ends lost 0 bases and 1 base respectively, with 8 bases between them. CDR1 is MGHRA and CDR2 is YSYEKL in the germline V gene. This CDR3 has 15 amino acids. The CDR3 sequence is CASSQEAPRTDTQYF. The CDR3 DNA reads as TGCGCCAGCAGCCAAGAGGCGCCGCGCACAGATACGCAGTATTTT.

CDR3 sequence reads: CASSSGTSGQETQYF. Here the CDR3 DNA reads TGTGCCAGCAGCTCCGGGACTAGCGGACAAGAGACCCAGTACTTC. The rearrangement uses TRBV11-3 and TRBJ2-5, with 11 bases fitting TRBD2. The CDR3 extends over 15 amino acids. CDR1 and CDR2 (germline): SGHNT, YENEEA. Germline trimming cut 4 bases from V and 2 bases from J; bases unmatched to any gene: 3.

J is TRBJ1-5 and V is TRBV2; D unclear. Germline V gene lookup returns CDR1 SNHLY and CDR2 FYNNEI. The CDR3 contains 15 residues. V dropped 3 bases and J dropped 0 bases, with 9 bases sitting between them. CDR3 coding DNA: TGTGCCAGCAGTGAGTCAAGGTATAGCAATCAGCCCCAGCATTTT. Its protein product is CASSESRYSNQPQHF.

The rearrangement joins TRBV30 to TRBJ1-1; no clear D gene. Trimming cost V 4 bases and J 0 bases, with 9 bases left between them. Germline-derived CDR1 and CDR2 are GTSNPN and SVGIG (reference sequence). The CDR3 is made up of 13 amino acids. The CDR3 sequence: CAWNVQLNTEAFF. The CDR3 DNA reads TGTGCCTGGAATGTTCAGTTGAACACTGAAGCTTTCTTT. The full variable domain, with the rest looked up from reference TRBV30 and TRBJ1-1, is SQTIHQWPATLVQPVGSPLSLECTVEGTSNPNLYWYRQAAGRGLQLLFYSVGIGQISSEVPQNLSASRPQDRQFILSSKKLLLSDSGFYLCAWNVQLNTEAFFGQGTRLTVV.

The chain combines TRBV19 with TRBJ1-2; D remains ambiguous. The CDR3 has 13 amino acids. Per the germline V gene, CDR1 is LNHDA and CDR2 is SQIVND (reference sequence). Between the trimmed V and J ends, which lost 4 bases and 2 bases, there was a span of 8 bases. CDR3 DNA sequence: TGTGCCAGTAGTAATACCGCGAACTATGGCTACACCTTC. Amino acid sequence: CASSNTANYGYTF.

The V call is TRBV29-1, the J call TRBJ1-2; 9 bases agree with TRBD1. Unmatched junction bases numbered 12, after V lost 7 bases and J lost 6 bases. The CDR3 is made up of 14 amino acids. Germline V gives CDR1 SQVTM, CDR2 ANQGSEA. The CDR3 DNA sequence: TGCAGCGCCCGAAGGACGGGACAGGGAAATGGCTACACCTTC. Its translation: CSARRTGQGNGYTF.

This clone was seen only once. This chain links TRBV11-2 with TRBJ2-2; D possibly corresponds to TRBD1 (6 bases). The V gene's germline CDR1 is SGHAT and CDR2 FQNNGV. This CDR3 comprises 17 residues. Deletions cut 5 bases from V and 3 bases from J, with 19 bases between. The chain's CDR3 is CASSQNPDRSHTGELFF. The CDR3 bases are TGTGCCAGCAGCCAAAACCCGGACAGATCGCACACCGGGGAGCTGTTTTTT.

This clone has just one count. The chain recombines TRBV5-6 with TRBJ2-1; TRBD1 agrees at 10 bases. This CDR3 contains 16 residues. Looked up from germline, CDR1 is SGHDT and CDR2 is YYEEEE. V lost 4 bases, J lost 3 bases, and 7 bases stayed unmatched. CDR3 sequence: CASSRSGTGDYNEQFF. CDR3 nucleotide sequence: TGTGCCAGCAGCCGATCCGGGACAGGGGACTACAATGAGCAGTTCTTC.

This clone was found once. J is TRBJ2-7 and V is TRBV2; 8 bases fit TRBD2. The CDR3 contains 14 residues. The ends lost 8 bases at V and 6 bases at J; junction bases unmatched: 12. The germline V gene encodes CDR1 SNHLY and CDR2 FYNNEI. CDR3 nucleotide sequence: TGTGCCAGCGGTAGAGTGGGACTAGTTGGCGAGCAGTACTTC. Translation: CASGRVGLVGEQYF.

The chain is built from TRBV29-1 and TRBJ1-1, with D perhaps matching TRBD1 (5 bases). V lost 7 bases to trimming and J lost 1 base, with 13 bases between them. CDR1 SQVTM and CDR2 ANQGSEA come from the germline V gene. The CDR3 runs 13 residues. The CDR3 nucleotides are TGCAGCGGGGGAGGGCAGGGGAACACTGAAGCTTTCTTT. Its protein is CSGGGQGNTEAFF. The full variable domain, rest sourced from reference TRBV29-1 and TRBJ1-1, is SAVISQKPSRDICQRGTSLTIQCQVDSQVTMMFWYRQQPGQSLTLIATANQGSEATYESGFVIDKFPISRPNLTFSTLTVSNMSPEDSSIYLCSGGGQGNTEAFFGQGTRLTVV.

The chain carries TRBV5-1 and TRBJ2-3; 7 bases map to TRBD2. Germline assignment: CDR1 SGHRS and CDR2 YFSETQ. Trimming took 1 base from V and 3 from J; bases not matched to a gene: 5. This CDR3 has 15 residues. The CDR3 nucleotides read TGCGCCAGCAGCTTGTTAGGGAGGGCGACAGATACGCAGTATTTT. Its translation: CASSLLGRATDTQYF.

The V and J genes are TRBV5-1 and TRBJ1-1; 7 bases match TRBD1. The CDR3 consists of 14 residues. V was pared by 4 bases and J by 3 bases, with 6 bases of the junction left unmatched. Germline V lookup: CDR1 SGHRS, CDR2 YFSETQ. CDR3 residues: CASSPSGGDTEAFF. CDR3 bases: TGCGCCAGCAGCCCCTCAGGGGGTGACACTGAAGCTTTCTTT.

V is TRBV7-9 and J is TRBJ1-2, with a weak D call TRBD1 (5 bases). Trimming removed 8 bases at V and 2 bases at J, with 15 bases between. The CDR3 covers 14 residues. CDR1 is SEHNR and CDR2 is FQNEAQ in the germline V gene (reference sequence). The CDR3 region has the DNA TGTGCCAGCGTCTTGGGGGTGGGAAACTATGGCTACACCTTC. Its protein is CASVLGVGNYGYTF.

The chain is built from TRBV11-3 and TRBJ1-1; D not resolved. The V and J ends lost 0 bases and 1 base respectively, with 12 bases between them. Germline CDR1 reads SGHNT; CDR2 reads YENEEA. This CDR3 is 16 amino acids long. This chain's CDR3 is CASSLDQGMANTEAFF. The CDR3 region has the DNA TGTGCCAGCAGCTTAGATCAAGGGATGGCGAACACTGAAGCTTTCTTT.